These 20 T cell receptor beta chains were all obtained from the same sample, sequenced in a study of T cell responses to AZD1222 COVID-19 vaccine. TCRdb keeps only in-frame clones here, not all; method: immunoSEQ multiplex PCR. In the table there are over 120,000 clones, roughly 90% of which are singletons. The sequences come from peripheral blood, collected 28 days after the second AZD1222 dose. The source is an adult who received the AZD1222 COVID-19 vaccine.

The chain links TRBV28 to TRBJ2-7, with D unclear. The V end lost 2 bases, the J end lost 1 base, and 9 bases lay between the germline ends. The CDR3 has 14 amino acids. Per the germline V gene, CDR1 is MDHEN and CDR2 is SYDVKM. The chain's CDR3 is CASSLTGSSYEQYF. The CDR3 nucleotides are TGTGCCAGCAGTTTAACGGGCAGTTCCTACGAGCAGTACTTC. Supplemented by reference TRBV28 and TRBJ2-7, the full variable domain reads DVKVTQSSRYLVKRTGEKVFLECVQDMDHENMFWYRQDPGLGLRLIYFSYDVKMKEKGDIPEGYSVSREKKERFSLILESASTNQTSMYLCASSLTGSSYEQYFGPGTRLTVT.

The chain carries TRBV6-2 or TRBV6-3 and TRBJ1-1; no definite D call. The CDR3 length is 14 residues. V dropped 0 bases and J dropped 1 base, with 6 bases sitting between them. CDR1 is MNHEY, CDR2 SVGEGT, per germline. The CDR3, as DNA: TGTGCCAGCAGTTACTCGACCGAGAACACTGAAGCTTTCTTT. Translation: CASSYSTENTEAFF.

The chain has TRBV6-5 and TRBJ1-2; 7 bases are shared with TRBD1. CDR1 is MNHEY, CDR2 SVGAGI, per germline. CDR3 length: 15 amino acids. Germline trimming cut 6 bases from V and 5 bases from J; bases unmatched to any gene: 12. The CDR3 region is CASSSIGGAWYGYTF. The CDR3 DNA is TGTGCCAGCAGCTCGATAGGGGGCGCGTGGTATGGCTACACCTTC.

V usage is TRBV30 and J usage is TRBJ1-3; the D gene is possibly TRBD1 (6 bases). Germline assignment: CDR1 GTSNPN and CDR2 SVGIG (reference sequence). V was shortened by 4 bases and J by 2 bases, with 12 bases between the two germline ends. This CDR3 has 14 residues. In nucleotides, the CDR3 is TGTGCCTGGAATCCAACAGGGCCTGGAAACACCATATATTTT. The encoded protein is CAWNPTGPGNTIYF.

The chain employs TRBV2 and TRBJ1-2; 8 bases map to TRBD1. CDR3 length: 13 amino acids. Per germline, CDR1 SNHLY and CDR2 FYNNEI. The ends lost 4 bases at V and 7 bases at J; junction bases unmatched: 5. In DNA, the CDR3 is TGTGCCAGCAGTGTTCACGACAGGGGTGGCTACACCTTC. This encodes CASSVHDRGGYTF.

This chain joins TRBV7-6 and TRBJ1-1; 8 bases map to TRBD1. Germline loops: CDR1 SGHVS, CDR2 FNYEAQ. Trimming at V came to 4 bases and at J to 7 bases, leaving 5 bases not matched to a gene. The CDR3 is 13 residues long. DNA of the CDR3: TGTGCCAGCAGCTCCAGGGGGCGGGGTGAAGCTTTCTTT. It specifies CASSSRGRGEAFF. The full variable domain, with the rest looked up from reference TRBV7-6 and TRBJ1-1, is GAGVSQSPRYKVTKRGQDVALRCDPISGHVSLYWYRQALGQGPEFLTYFNYEAQQDKSGLPNDRFSAERPEGSISTLTIQRTEQRDSAMYRCASSSRGRGEAFFGQGTRLTVV.

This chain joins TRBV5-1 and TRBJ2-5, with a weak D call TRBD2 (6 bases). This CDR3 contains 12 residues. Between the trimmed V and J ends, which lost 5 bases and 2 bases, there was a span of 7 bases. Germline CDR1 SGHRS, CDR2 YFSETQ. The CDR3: CASRGLQETQYF. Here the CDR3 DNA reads TGCGCCAGCAGGGGACTGCAAGAGACCCAGTACTTC.

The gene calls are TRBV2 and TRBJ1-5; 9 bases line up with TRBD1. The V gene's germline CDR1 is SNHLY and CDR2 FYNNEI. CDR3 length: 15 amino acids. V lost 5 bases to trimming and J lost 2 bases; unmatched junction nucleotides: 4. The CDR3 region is CASSQDRGGNQPQHF. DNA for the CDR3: TGTGCCAGCAGTCAGGACAGGGGAGGCAATCAGCCCCAGCATTTT.

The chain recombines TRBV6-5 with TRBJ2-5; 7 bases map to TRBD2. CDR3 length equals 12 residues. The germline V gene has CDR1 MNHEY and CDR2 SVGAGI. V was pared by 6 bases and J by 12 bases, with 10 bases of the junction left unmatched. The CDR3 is CASRLTGGGEYF. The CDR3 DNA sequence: TGTGCCAGCAGATTAACGGGGGGAGGCGAGTACTTC.

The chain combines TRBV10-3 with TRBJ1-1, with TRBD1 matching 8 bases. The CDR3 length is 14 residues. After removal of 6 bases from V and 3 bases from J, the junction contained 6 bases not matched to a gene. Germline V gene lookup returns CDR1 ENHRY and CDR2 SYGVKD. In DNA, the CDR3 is TGTGCCATCAGAAGGATGACAGGGGACACTGAAGCTTTCTTT. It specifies CAIRRMTGDTEAFF.

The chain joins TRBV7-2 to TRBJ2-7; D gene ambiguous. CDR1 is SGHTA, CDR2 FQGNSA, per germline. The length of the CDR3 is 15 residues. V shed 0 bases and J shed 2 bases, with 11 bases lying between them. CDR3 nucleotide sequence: TGTGCCAGCAGCTTAGCGGTCGGGCAGGCCTACGAGCAGTACTTC. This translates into CASSLAVGQAYEQYF.

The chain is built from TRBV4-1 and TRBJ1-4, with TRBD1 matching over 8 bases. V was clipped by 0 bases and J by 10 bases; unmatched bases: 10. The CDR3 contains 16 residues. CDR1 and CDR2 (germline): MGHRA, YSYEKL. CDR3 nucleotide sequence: TGCGCCAGCAGCCAAGAAGGTTGGACAGGGAAAGGAAAACTGTTTTTT. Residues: CASSQEGWTGKGKLFF.

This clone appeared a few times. The CDR3 protein is CAISELVAGGSHYNEQFF. In nucleotides, the CDR3 is TGTGCCATCAGTGAATTAGTAGCGGGAGGGTCCCACTACAATGAGCAGTTCTTC. The rearrangement uses TRBV10-3 and TRBJ2-1, with 11 bases aligning to TRBD2. The CDR3 contains 18 residues. The J segment lost 3 bases and the V segment lost 3 bases, leaving 10 bases of the junction unmatched. Per germline, CDR1 ENHRY and CDR2 SYGVKD.

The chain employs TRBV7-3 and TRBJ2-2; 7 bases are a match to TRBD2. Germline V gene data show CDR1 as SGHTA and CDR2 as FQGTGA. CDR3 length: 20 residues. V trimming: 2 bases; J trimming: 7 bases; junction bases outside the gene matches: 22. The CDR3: CASSLGPSTREGLKDGELFF. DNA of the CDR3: TGTGCCAGCAGCTTAGGCCCGAGTACGAGGGAGGGCCTCAAAGACGGGGAGCTGTTTTTT.

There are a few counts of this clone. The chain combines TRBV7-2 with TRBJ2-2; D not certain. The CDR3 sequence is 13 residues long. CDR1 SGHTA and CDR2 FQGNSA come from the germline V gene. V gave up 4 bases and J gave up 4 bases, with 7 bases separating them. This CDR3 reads CASSSGGTGELFF. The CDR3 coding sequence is TGTGCCAGCAGCTCCGGCGGCACCGGGGAGCTGTTTTTT.

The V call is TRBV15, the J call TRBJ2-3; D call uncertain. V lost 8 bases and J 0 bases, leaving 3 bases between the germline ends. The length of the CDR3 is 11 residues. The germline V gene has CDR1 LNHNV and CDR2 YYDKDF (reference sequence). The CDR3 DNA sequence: TGTGCCACCGGGAGCACAGATACGCAGTATTTT. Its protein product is CATGSTDTQYF.

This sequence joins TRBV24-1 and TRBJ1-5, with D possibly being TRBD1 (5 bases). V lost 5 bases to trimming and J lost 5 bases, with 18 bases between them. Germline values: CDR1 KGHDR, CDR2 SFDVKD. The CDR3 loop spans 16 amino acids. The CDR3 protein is CATSVGGRGADQPQHF. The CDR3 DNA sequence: TGTGCCACCAGTGTGGGGGGAAGGGGAGCAGATCAGCCCCAGCATTTT.

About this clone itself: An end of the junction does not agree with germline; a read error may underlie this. The CDR3 sequence: CASIPTGTSGSGEQFF. The CDR3 DNA follows: TGCGCAAGCATTCCAACCGGGACTAGCGGGAGTGGTGAGCAGTTCTTC. The chain links TRBV10-2 to TRBJ2-1; 14 nucleotides line up with TRBD2. CDR3 length equals 16 residues. Germline CDR1 and CDR2: WSHSY and SAAADI.

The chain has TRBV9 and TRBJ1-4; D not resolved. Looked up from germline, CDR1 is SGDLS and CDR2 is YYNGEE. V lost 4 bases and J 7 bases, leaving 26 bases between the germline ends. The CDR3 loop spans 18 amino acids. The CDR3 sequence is CASSRRPVRLRASEKLFF. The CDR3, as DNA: TGTGCCAGCAGCCGCCGCCCGGTGCGCCTCCGAGCGTCTGAAAAACTGTTTTTT. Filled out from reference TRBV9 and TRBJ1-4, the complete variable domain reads DSGVTQTPKHLITATGQRVTLRCSPRSGDLSVYWYQQSLDQGLQFLIQYYNGEERAKGNILERFSAQQFPDLHSELNLSSLELGDSALYFCASSRRPVRLRASEKLFFGSGTQLSVL.

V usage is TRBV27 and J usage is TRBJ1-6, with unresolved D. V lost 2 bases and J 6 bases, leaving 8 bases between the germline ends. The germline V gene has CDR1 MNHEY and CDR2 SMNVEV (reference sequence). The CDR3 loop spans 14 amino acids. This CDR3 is CASSLQPSNSPLHF. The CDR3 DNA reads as TGTGCCAGCAGTTTACAGCCCTCTAATTCACCCCTCCACTTT.